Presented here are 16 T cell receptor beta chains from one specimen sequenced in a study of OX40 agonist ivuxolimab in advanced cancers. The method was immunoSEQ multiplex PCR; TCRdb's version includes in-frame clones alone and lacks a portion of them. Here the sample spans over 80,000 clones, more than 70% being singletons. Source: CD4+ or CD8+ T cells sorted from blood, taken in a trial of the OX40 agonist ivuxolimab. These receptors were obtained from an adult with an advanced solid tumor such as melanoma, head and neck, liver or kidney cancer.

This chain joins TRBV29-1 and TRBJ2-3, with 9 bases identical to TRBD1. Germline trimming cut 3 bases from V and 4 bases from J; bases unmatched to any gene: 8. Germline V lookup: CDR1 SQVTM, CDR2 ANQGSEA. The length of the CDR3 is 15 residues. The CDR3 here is CSVDDGQGFSDTQYF. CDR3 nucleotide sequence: TGCAGCGTTGATGACGGACAGGGGTTCTCAGATACGCAGTATTTT.

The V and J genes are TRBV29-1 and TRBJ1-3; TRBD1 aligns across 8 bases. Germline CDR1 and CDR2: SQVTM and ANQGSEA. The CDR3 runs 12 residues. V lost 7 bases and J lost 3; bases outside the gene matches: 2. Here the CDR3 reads CSAGTGGNTIYF. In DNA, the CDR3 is TGCAGCGCCGGGACAGGTGGAAACACCATATATTTT.

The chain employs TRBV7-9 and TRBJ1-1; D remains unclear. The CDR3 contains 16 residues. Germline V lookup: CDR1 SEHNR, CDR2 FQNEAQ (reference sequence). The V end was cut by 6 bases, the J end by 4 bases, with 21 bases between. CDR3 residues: CASSYGETARSTEAFF. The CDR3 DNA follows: TGTGCCAGCAGTTATGGGGAGACCGCCAGGAGCACTGAAGCTTTCTTT.

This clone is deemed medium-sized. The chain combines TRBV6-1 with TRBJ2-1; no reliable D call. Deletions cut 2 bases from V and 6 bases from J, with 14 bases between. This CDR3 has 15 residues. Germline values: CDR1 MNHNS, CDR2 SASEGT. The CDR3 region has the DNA TGTGCCAGCAGTGAATTGGCAGGCTACTTCAATGAGCAGTTCTTC. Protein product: CASSELAGYFNEQFF.

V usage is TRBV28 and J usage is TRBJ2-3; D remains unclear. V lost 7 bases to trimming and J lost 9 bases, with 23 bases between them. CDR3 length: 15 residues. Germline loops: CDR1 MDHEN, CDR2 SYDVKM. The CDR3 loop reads CASTDRRVTQITQYF. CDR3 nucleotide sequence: TGTGCCAGCACCGATCGGAGAGTTACACAGATAACGCAGTATTTT.

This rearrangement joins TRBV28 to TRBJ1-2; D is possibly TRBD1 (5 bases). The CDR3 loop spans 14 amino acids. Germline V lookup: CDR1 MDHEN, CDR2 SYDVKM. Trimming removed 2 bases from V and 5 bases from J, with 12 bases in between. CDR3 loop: CASSLQGSGYGYTF. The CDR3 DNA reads TGTGCCAGCAGTTTACAGGGTTCGGGTTATGGCTACACCTTC.

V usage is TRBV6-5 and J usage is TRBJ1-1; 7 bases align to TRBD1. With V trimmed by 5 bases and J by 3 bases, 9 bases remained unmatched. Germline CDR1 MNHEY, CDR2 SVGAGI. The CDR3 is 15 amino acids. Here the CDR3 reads CASSAPGTEHTEAFF. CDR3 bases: TGTGCCAGCAGTGCACCCGGGACAGAACACACTGAAGCTTTCTTT.

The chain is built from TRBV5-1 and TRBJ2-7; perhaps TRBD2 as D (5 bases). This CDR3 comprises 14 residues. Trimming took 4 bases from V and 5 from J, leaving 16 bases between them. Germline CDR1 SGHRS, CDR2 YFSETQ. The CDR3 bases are TGCGCCAGCAGCCCCCAGCGGATTGGGAACGAGCAGTACTTC. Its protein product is CASSPQRIGNEQYF.

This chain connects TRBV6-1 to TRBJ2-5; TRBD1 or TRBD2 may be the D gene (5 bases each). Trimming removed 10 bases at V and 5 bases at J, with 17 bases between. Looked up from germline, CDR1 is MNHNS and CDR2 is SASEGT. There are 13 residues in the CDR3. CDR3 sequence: CAIRGGSGETQYF. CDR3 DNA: TGTGCCATTCGGGGCGGTTCGGGGGAGACCCAGTACTTC.

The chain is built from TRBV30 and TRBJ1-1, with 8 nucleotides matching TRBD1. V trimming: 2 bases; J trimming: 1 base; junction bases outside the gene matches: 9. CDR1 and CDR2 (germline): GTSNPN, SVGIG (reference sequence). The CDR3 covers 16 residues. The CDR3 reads CAWSPPWTGTNTEAFF. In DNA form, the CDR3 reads TGTGCCTGGAGTCCCCCTTGGACAGGGACGAACACTGAAGCTTTCTTT.

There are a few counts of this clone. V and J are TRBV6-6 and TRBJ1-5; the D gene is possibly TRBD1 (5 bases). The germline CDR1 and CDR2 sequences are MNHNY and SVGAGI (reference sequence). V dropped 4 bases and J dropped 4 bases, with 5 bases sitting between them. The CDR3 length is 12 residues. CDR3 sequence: CASSSGNQPQHF. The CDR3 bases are TGTGCCAGCAGTTCAGGGAATCAGCCCCAGCATTTT.

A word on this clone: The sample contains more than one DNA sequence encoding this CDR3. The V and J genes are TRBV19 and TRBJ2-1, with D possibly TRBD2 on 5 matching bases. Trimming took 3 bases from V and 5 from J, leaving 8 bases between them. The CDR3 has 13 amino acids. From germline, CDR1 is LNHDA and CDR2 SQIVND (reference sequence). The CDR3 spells CASSIASNNEQFF. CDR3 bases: TGTGCCAGTAGTATCGCTAGCAACAATGAGCAGTTCTTC.

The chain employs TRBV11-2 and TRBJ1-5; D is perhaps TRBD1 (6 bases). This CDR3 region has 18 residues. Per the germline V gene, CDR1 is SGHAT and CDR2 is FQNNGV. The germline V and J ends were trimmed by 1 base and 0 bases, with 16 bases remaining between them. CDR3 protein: CASSLAGGTTFSNQPQHF. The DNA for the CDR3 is TGTGCCAGCAGCTTAGCCGGGGGCACTACTTTTAGCAATCAGCCCCAGCATTTT.

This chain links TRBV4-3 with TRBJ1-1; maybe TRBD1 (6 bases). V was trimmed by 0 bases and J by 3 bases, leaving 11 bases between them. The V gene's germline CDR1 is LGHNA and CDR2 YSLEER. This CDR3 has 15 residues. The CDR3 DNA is TGCGCCAGCAGCCAAGAATCAGGGGTGTACACTGAAGCTTTCTTT. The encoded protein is CASSQESGVYTEAFF.

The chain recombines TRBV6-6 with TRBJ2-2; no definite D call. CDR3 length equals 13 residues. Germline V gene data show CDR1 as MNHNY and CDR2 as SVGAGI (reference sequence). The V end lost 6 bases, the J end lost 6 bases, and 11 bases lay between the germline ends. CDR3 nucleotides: TGTGCCAGCAGCTTTACTATCCCCGGGGAGCTGTTTTTT. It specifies CASSFTIPGELFF.

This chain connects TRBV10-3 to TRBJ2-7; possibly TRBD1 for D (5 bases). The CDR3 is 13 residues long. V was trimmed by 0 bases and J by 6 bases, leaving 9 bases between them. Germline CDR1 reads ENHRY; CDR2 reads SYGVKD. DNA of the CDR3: TGTGCCATCAGTGAGTCGCCCCAGGGCGAGCAGTACTTC. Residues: CAISESPQGEQYF.